This T cell receptor beta chain is from a study of OX40 agonist ivuxolimab in advanced cancers. In the study overall: Dose-escalation patients suffered from hepatocellular carcinoma, melanoma, renal cell or head and neck cancer.

This clone has just one count. The antigen is unknown. Overall study results and limits: Researchers report that CD8+ T cells had, on average, more expanded clones than CD4+. CD4+ and CD8+ blood T cells expanded clonally by week 6 at 0.1 to 3.0 mg/kg.

Trimming stripped 1 base from V and 4 bases from J, with 10 bases between. This CDR3 region has 14 residues. Looked up from germline, CDR1 is SGHAT and CDR2 is FQNNGV. Clones were sequenced by immunoSEQ multiplex PCR, and TCRdb holds only the in-frame ones, with some missing. The sample comprises 75,000 to 100,000 clones, less than 85% of which are singletons, and around 5.8% rests with the top ten. The chain combines TRBV11-2 with TRBJ1-1; D not certain. This receptor was obtained from an adult with an advanced solid tumor such as melanoma, head and neck, liver or kidney cancer. The material was CD4+ or CD8+ T cells sorted from blood, obtained in a trial of the OX40 agonist ivuxolimab. This CDR3 reads CASSLVQLGTEAFF. CDR3 DNA sequence: TGTGCCAGCAGCTTAGTTCAGCTGGGCACTGAAGCTTTCTTT.